These 14 T cell receptor beta chains were all obtained from the same sample, sequenced in a study of CD8 T cells in ankylosing spondylitis. TCRdb reanalysed the 5' RACE reads using MiXCR and keeps one entry per CDR3 protein. Of about 310,000 distinct CDR3 sequences in the sample, 20% to 25% were seen once. The source material was blood, either unsorted or a sorted T cell fraction (not recorded which). These receptors were obtained from a female donor with ankylosing spondylitis or in good health (not recorded which).

This clonotype was seen at least ten times. V is TRBV18 and J is TRBJ2-7, with a possible D match to TRBD1 (6 bases). Per germline, CDR1 KGHSH and CDR2 LQKENI. The CDR3 has 14 residues. The V end lost 3 bases, the J end lost 0 bases, and 9 bases lay between the germline ends. The CDR3 reads CASSPRQDSYEQYF. The CDR3 region has the DNA TGTGCCAGCTCACCCCGACAGGACTCCTACGAGCAGTACTTC. The full variable domain, in which reference TRBV18 and TRBJ2-7 provide the parts outside the CDR3, is NAGVMQNPRHLVRRRGQEARLRCSPMKGHSHVYWYRQLPEEGLKFMVYLQKENIIDESGMPKERFSAEFPKEGPSILRIQQVVRGDSAAYFCASSPRQDSYEQYFGPGTRLTVT.

This chain uses TRBV6-1 with TRBJ1-6; D not certain. The CDR3 is 12 amino acids. Germline values: CDR1 MNHNS, CDR2 SASEGT. Trimming took 7 bases from V and 10 from J, leaving 11 bases between them. The CDR3 spells CASTRTYSPLHF. The CDR3 nucleotides are TGTGCCAGCACCCGGACGTACTCACCCCTCCACTTT.

This chain joins TRBV15 and TRBJ2-2; tentative D call: TRBD2 (6 bases). Trimming took 2 bases from V and 4 from J, leaving 20 bases between them. CDR3 size: 18 residues. Germline values: CDR1 LNHNV, CDR2 YYDKDF (reference sequence). CDR3 nucleotides: TGTGCCACCAGCAGACATGAGATTCGCGGGACGGGCACCGGGGAGCTGTTTTTT. Protein product: CATSRHEIRGTGTGELFF.

This clonotype was counted between two and nine times. The CDR3 DNA is TGTGCCAGCTCACCGGCCCACGAGCAGTACTTC. Its protein is CASSPAHEQYF. The rearrangement joins TRBV18 to TRBJ2-7; D is undetermined. V lost 3 bases and J 5 bases, leaving 5 bases between the germline ends. Germline V lookup: CDR1 KGHSH, CDR2 LQKENI. The CDR3 runs 11 residues.

This clonotype occurred a few times. The V gene is TRBV20-1, the J gene TRBJ2-5; perhaps TRBD2 as D (6 bases). Trimming took off 5 bases at V and 6 bases at J, with 16 bases between the two ends. From germline, CDR1 is DFQATT and CDR2 SNEGSKA (reference sequence). The CDR3 runs to 13 residues. The CDR3: CSASPGGTQTQYF. In DNA form, the CDR3 reads TGCAGTGCTTCCCCAGGAGGGACTCAGACCCAGTACTTC.

The rearrangement uses TRBV6-5 and TRBJ2-2; 7 nucleotides agree with TRBD2. CDR1 MNHEY and CDR2 SVGAGI come from the germline V gene. The CDR3 extends over 15 amino acids. Trimming cost V 6 bases and J 6 bases; bases outside gene matches: 10. CDR3 residues: CASRHSSGGAGELFF. The CDR3 bases are TGTGCCAGCAGACACTCTAGCGGTGGAGCCGGGGAGCTGTTTTTT.

The chain carries TRBV5-1 and TRBJ2-2, with D hard to call. This CDR3 is 16 amino acids long. V lost 0 bases, J lost 0 bases, and 9 bases lay in between. Germline V gene data show CDR1 as SGHRS and CDR2 as YFSETQ. CDR3 DNA: TGCGCCAGCAGCTTGGGGACGATCGCGAACACCGGGGAGCTGTTTTTT. Its protein is CASSLGTIANTGELFF.

At least ten counts were recorded for this clonotype. The rearrangement links TRBV15 to TRBJ2-1; D is perhaps TRBD1 (5 bases). CDR1 and CDR2 from the germline V gene are LNHNV and YYDKDF (reference sequence). The CDR3 is 13 residues long. The germline V and J ends were trimmed by 0 bases and 8 bases, with 8 bases remaining between them. This CDR3 is CATSRDQGDEQFF. The DNA for the CDR3 is TGTGCCACCAGCAGAGATCAAGGGGATGAGCAGTTCTTC.

The rearrangement links TRBV19 to TRBJ2-2; TRBD1 might be the D (5 bases). Trimming took off 6 bases at V and 4 bases at J, with 12 bases between the two ends. CDR1 and CDR2 from the germline V gene are LNHDA and SQIVND (reference sequence). The CDR3 consists of 14 residues. The CDR3 coding sequence is TGTGCCAGTAGACGACAGTTAGGCACCGGGGAGCTGTTTTTT. Amino acid sequence: CASRRQLGTGELFF.

This clonotype has a handful of counts. This chain uses TRBV5-1 with TRBJ2-7; D is possibly TRBD1 or TRBD2 (5 bases each). Germline CDR1 reads SGHRS; CDR2 reads YFSETQ. The CDR3 length is 14 residues. The V end lost 4 bases, the J end lost 2 bases, and 13 bases lay between the germline ends. The CDR3 region is CASSGGMVPYEQYF. The CDR3 region has the DNA TGCGCCAGCAGCGGGGGTATGGTGCCCTACGAGCAGTACTTC.

In this sample, this clonotype turned up many times. The chain links TRBV24-1 to TRBJ2-5; 16 positions match TRBD2. J gave up 7 bases and V 7 bases, and 17 bases lay outside the gene matches. Germline CDR1 and CDR2: KGHDR and SFDVKD. CDR3 length: 19 amino acids. CDR3 coding DNA: TGTGCCACCAGACTCCCACCGGGACTAGCGGGAGGGCCTTACGGGACCCAGTACTTC. Translating gives CATRLPPGLAGGPYGTQYF.

The chain links TRBV6-6 to TRBJ2-3; D is unresolved. Germline V CDR1 and CDR2: MNHNY, SVGAGI (reference sequence). There are 13 residues in the CDR3. V lost 4 bases and J lost 3, with 8 bases in between. In DNA, the CDR3 is TGTGCCAGCAGTTTCTATCTAACAGATACGCAGTATTTT. Amino acid sequence: CASSFYLTDTQYF.

This clonotype was counted between two and nine times. The chain recombines TRBV20-1 with TRBJ2-5; D remains ambiguous. Germline CDR1 DFQATT, CDR2 SNEGSKA (reference sequence). The length of the CDR3 is 11 residues. Trimming removed 7 bases from V and 1 base from J, with 7 bases in between. Written as DNA, the CDR3 is TGCAGTGTTAAGGGCCAAGAGACCCAGTACTTC. Its protein is CSVKGQETQYF.

This clonotype was found many times. The J gene is TRBJ2-3, the V gene TRBV12-3 or TRBV12-4; D unclear. This CDR3 region has 13 residues. Trimming shortened V by 5 bases and J by 6 bases, and 12 bases separated the two germline ends. The CDR3 coding sequence is TGTGCCAGCAGTCGTAATCGGTGGGATACGCAGTATTTT. This translates into CASSRNRWDTQYF.